The 14 T cell receptor beta chains reported below all come from one sample, sequenced in a study of T cell responses to AZD1222 COVID-19 vaccine. Libraries were prepared by immunoSEQ multiplex PCR; TCRdb keeps only in-frame clonotypes and omits some of them. Of 100,000 to 150,000 clones detected, 88% appear once; the ten largest clones hold around 5.6%. This specimen consisted of peripheral blood, obtained on day 0 of AZD1222 vaccination. Receptors were obtained from an adult in good health.

The chain uses TRBV12-3 or TRBV12-4 and TRBJ2-7; maybe TRBD2 (5 bases). This CDR3 region has 13 residues. V was pared by 3 bases and J by 3 bases, with 9 bases between. The CDR3 region has the DNA TGTGCCAGCAGTTTCCAGCGGAACTACGAGCAGTACTTC. It encodes CASSFQRNYEQYF.

A single count supports this clone. The chain employs TRBV7-9 and TRBJ1-2; D might be TRBD1 (6 bases). The CDR3 contains 12 residues. Germline CDR1 SEHNR, CDR2 FQNEAQ (reference sequence). CDR3 sequence reads: CATGGYPYGYTF. DNA of the CDR3: TGTGCGACAGGAGGGTATCCCTATGGCTACACCTTC.

The chain links TRBV2 to TRBJ2-2; a weak D match, TRBD2 (5 bases). The CDR3 sequence is 14 residues long. Germline V gene data show CDR1 as SNHLY and CDR2 as FYNNEI. Trimming shortened V by 7 bases and J by 1 base, and 10 bases separated the two germline ends. CDR3 nucleotides: TGTGCCAGCAAGGGCGGGCTGAACACCGGGGAGCTGTTTTTT. This translates into CASKGGLNTGELFF.

V is TRBV5-1 and J is TRBJ2-1, with D hard to call. The V gene's germline CDR1 is SGHRS and CDR2 YFSETQ. The CDR3 has 14 residues. The V gene lost 4 bases and the J gene lost 5 bases, with 13 bases spanning the gap. For the CDR3, the DNA is TGCGCCAGCAGCATTAGTTCGACAAACAATGAGCAGTTCTTC. Protein: CASSISSTNNEQFF.

The rearrangement joins TRBV4-1 to TRBJ2-1; the D is unclear. The CDR3 length is 12 residues. The V gene's germline CDR1 is MGHRA and CDR2 YSYEKL. V dropped 6 bases and J dropped 6 bases, with 9 bases sitting between them. The chain's CDR3 is CASRQFSNEQFF. In DNA form, the CDR3 reads TGCGCCAGCAGACAATTCAGCAATGAGCAGTTCTTC.

This chain uses TRBV30 with TRBJ1-6; unclear D gene. V lost 3 bases and J 0 bases, leaving 12 bases between the germline ends. The CDR3 has 16 residues. Per the germline V gene, CDR1 is GTSNPN and CDR2 is SVGIG (reference sequence). The CDR3: CAWRGPVSSYNSPLHF. The CDR3 bases are TGTGCCTGGAGAGGGCCAGTGAGCTCCTATAATTCACCCCTCCACTTT.

The chain joins TRBV14 to TRBJ2-7; no clear D gene. Trimming took off 4 bases at V and 3 bases at J, with 10 bases between the two ends. CDR1 and CDR2 (germline): SGHDN, FVKESK. The CDR3 runs 13 residues. Here the CDR3 reads CASSLGWGYEQYF. The CDR3 DNA reads TGTGCCAGCAGCCTGGGTTGGGGCTACGAGCAGTACTTC.

The chain combines TRBV7-2 with TRBJ2-3; either TRBD1 or TRBD2 may fit D (5 bases each). Trimming left V 5 bases short and J 2 bases short, with 11 bases between. The CDR3 is 14 amino acids. Germline V gene lookup returns CDR1 SGHTA and CDR2 FQGNSA. The CDR3 protein is CASSPGTYTDTQYF. The CDR3 DNA reads TGTGCCAGCAGCCCCGGGACGTACACAGATACGCAGTATTTT.

This clone appeared once. The CDR3 protein is CASSPIGDTIYF. In DNA, the CDR3 is TGTGCCAGCAGTCCGATCGGTGATACCATATATTTT. The gene calls are TRBV11-3 and TRBJ1-3, with unresolved D. The germline gives CDR1 SGHNT, CDR2 YENEEA. With 6 bases removed from V and 10 bases from J, the gap between germline ends came to 13 bases. This CDR3 has 12 amino acids.

V gene TRBV11-1 combines with J gene TRBJ2-5, with 7 bases that match TRBD2. V was pared by 8 bases and J by 2 bases, with 8 bases of the junction left unmatched. This CDR3 comprises 14 residues. Germline assignment: CDR1 SGHAT and CDR2 FQDESV (reference sequence). The DNA of the CDR3 is TGTGCCAGCGGCAAAAGCGGGATACAAGAGACCCAGTACTTC. Protein: CASGKSGIQETQYF. Based on the CDR3 plus reference TRBV11-1 and TRBJ2-5, the full variable domain is EAEVAQSPRYKITEKSQAVAFWCDPISGHATLYWYRQILGQGPELLVQFQDESVVDDSQLPKDRFSAERLKGVDSTLKIQPAELGDSAMYLCASGKSGIQETQYFGPGTRLLVL.

The V and J genes are TRBV7-9 and TRBJ1-1, with 9 bases lining up with TRBD1. CDR3 length equals 14 residues. Germline CDR1 reads SEHNR; CDR2 reads FQNEAQ (reference sequence). Losses at the gene ends were 5 bases for V and 5 bases for J; bases not matched to a gene: 6. Here the CDR3 DNA reads TGTGCCAGCAGCATAACAGGGGGCCGGACTGAAGCTTTCTTT. Translating gives CASSITGGRTEAFF.

The rearrangement links TRBV5-1 to TRBJ1-2, with unresolved D. The CDR3 totals 13 residues. Trimming left V 4 bases short and J 1 base short, with 8 bases between. Germline CDR1 and CDR2: SGHRS and YFSETQ. Here the CDR3 reads CASSRWVNYGYTF. CDR3 bases: TGCGCCAGCAGCCGGTGGGTTAACTATGGCTACACCTTC.

In its sample, this clone was seen once. J is TRBJ2-3 and V is TRBV5-4; D is perhaps TRBD2 (5 bases). V was pared by 3 bases and J by 2 bases, with 13 bases between. The CDR3 runs 15 residues. Germline CDR1 and CDR2: SGHNT and YYREEE (reference sequence). The CDR3 nucleotides read TGTGCCAGCAGCTCACCCCGGGAACACACAGATACGCAGTATTTT. Its translation: CASSSPREHTDTQYF. The entire variable domain, with the rest obtained from reference TRBV5-4 and TRBJ2-3, is as follows: ETGVTQSPTHLIKTRGQQVTLRCSSQSGHNTVSWYQQALGQGPQFIFQYYREEENGRGNFPPRFSGLQFPNYSSELNVNALELDDSALYLCASSSPREHTDTQYFGPGTRLTVL.

This clone was recorded only once. The chain combines TRBV19 with TRBJ2-4; D is ambiguous. This CDR3 region has 18 residues. Germline-derived CDR1 and CDR2 are LNHDA and SQIVND (reference sequence). V gave up 1 base and J gave up 3 bases, with 19 bases separating them. The CDR3 protein is CASSIVPMVLSNKNIQYF. The CDR3 DNA reads as TGTGCCAGTAGTATAGTTCCGATGGTTCTGAGTAACAAAAACATTCAGTACTTC.